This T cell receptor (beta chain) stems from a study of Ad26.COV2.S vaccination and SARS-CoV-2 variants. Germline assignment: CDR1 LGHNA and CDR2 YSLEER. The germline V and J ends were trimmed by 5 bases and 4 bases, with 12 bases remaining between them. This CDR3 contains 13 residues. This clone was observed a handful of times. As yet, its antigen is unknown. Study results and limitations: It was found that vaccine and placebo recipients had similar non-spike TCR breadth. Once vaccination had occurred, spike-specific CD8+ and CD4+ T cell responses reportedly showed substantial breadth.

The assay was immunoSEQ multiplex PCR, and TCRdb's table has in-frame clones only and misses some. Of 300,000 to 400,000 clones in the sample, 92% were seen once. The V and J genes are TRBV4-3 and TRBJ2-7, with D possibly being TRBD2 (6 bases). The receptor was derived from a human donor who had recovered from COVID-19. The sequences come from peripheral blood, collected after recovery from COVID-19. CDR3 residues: CASSGNAGYEQYF. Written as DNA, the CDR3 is TGCGCCAGCAGCGGGAATGCGGGATACGAGCAGTACTTC.